These 10 T cell receptor beta chains originate from one sample sequenced in a study of control samples from healthy donors and cancer patients. The method was immunoSEQ multiplex PCR; TCRdb's version includes in-frame clones alone and lacks a portion of them. Of 90,000 to 100,000 clones listed, 70% to 80% are singletons. Material for sequencing was blood. These receptors were collected from a woman in her 30s in good health.

This chain connects TRBV3-1 (or the pseudogene TRBV3-2) to TRBJ1-1; D ambiguous. CDR1 LGHDT and CDR2 YNNKEL come from the germline V gene (reference sequence). This CDR3 is 14 amino acids long. The V end lost 1 base, the J end lost 7 bases, and 13 bases lay between the germline ends. CDR3 region: CASSQGGRSGEAFF. CDR3 nucleotide sequence: TGTGCCAGCAGCCAAGGTGGCAGGTCAGGTGAAGCTTTCTTT.

V usage is TRBV6-5 and J usage is TRBJ1-5; D remains unclear. The germline CDR1 and CDR2 sequences are MNHEY and SVGAGI. The V end lost 0 bases, the J end lost 7 bases, and 7 bases lay between the germline ends. CDR3 length: 13 residues. CDR3 coding DNA: TGTGCCAGCAGTTACTCCGGGCTGCAGCCCCAGCATTTT. It is translated as CASSYSGLQPQHF.

The gene calls are TRBV6-6 and TRBJ1-6; a weak D match, TRBD1 (5 bases). The germline V gene has CDR1 MNHNY and CDR2 SVGAGI (reference sequence). The CDR3 has 16 amino acids. V dropped 2 bases and J dropped 5 bases, with 13 bases sitting between them. The CDR3 sequence: CASSYEGPADNSPLHF. Here the CDR3 DNA reads TGTGCCAGCAGTTACGAGGGACCGGCCGATAATTCACCCCTCCACTTT.

The chain is built from TRBV20-1 and TRBJ2-1, with 10 bases identical to TRBD2. With V trimmed by 3 bases and J by 12 bases, 17 bases remained unmatched. The CDR3 spans 16 residues. Germline V gene lookup returns CDR1 DFQATT and CDR2 SNEGSKA (reference sequence). CDR3 sequence (DNA): TGCAGTGCTAGTATCCAGCGGGGGGGTTCTACAATGCCGCAGTTCTTC. Encoded protein: CSASIQRGGSTMPQFF.

The rearrangement uses TRBV7-2 and TRBJ1-4; D might be TRBD1 (5 bases). This CDR3 contains 12 residues. Per germline, CDR1 SGHTA and CDR2 FQGNSA. V was pared by 1 base and J by 8 bases, with 5 bases between. The CDR3 region is CASSLGGEKLFF. For the CDR3, the DNA is TGTGCCAGCAGCTTAGGGGGGGAAAAACTGTTTTTT.

Ten or more counts support this clone. Other DNA sequences of this sample code for an identical CDR3. This chain connects TRBV6-5 to TRBJ2-7; D may correspond to TRBD1 or TRBD2 (5 bases each). The CDR3 totals 12 residues. V was shortened by 6 bases and J by 4 bases, with 10 bases between the two germline ends. Germline CDR1 is MNHEY and CDR2 is SVGAGI. The CDR3 spells CASRGEIYEQYF. The CDR3 bases are TGTGCCAGCAGGGGGGAAATATACGAGCAGTACTTC.

This chain links TRBV12-3 or TRBV12-4 with TRBJ1-3; D gene ambiguous. The CDR3 extends over 12 amino acids. The V end was cut by 2 bases, the J end by 5 bases, with 4 bases between. The CDR3 loop is CASSLPRNTIYF. The DNA for the CDR3 is TGTGCCAGCAGTTTACCCAGAAACACCATATATTTT.

This rearrangement joins TRBV6-1 to TRBJ2-3, with 9 bases matching TRBD1. Germline trimming cut 2 bases from V and 4 bases from J; bases unmatched to any gene: 4. This CDR3 has 15 amino acids. Germline CDR1 MNHNS, CDR2 SASEGT. The CDR3 loop reads CASSERRQGADTQYF. In DNA form, the CDR3 reads TGTGCCAGCAGTGAACGGAGACAGGGGGCAGATACGCAGTATTTT.

The chain is built from TRBV7-9 and TRBJ2-3; TRBD2 aligns across 10 bases. This CDR3 comprises 16 residues. Germline values: CDR1 SEHNR, CDR2 FQNEAQ (reference sequence). J lost 5 bases, V lost 4 bases, and 9 bases had no gene match. This CDR3 is CASSYSGTSEGDTQYF. CDR3 nucleotide sequence: TGTGCCAGCAGCTACTCCGGGACTAGCGAGGGAGATACGCAGTATTTT.

This clone was observed a handful of times. Likely a read error: the CDR3 ends without its conserved phenylalanine or tryptophan. The DNA is left out, because the CDR3 cannot be placed on it with certainty; the CDR3 is given as TCRdb lists it. The genes are TRBV2 and TRBJ2-7; no check of the table's D call, TRBD1, against the DNA was made. The CDR3 is made up of 11 amino acids, end residues included. Germline V gene sequence: CDR1 SNHLY, CDR2 FYNNEI. CDR3 sequence reads: CASSSRDMQSL.